Listed below are T cell receptor beta chains from one sample, sequenced in a study of shared clonotypes between healthy human individuals. Using immunoSEQ multiplex PCR, the repertoire was profiled, and TCRdb retains in-frame clones only, with some absent. The data contain about 2.5 million clones, under 95% of them singletons. The sample taken for sequencing was naive CD4+ T cells from PBMCs. The receptors derive from a man aged 18 to 29 in good health. Some clones in this sample may be carry-over from other donors' samples. Both conserved end residues are part of each CDR3. Fields, in order: D gene, V gene, clone size, J gene, CDR3 protein, CDR3 DNA. A D gene is named only where the DNA matches it firmly. The size of a clone is reported for some rows only, either as once, few or many, or as a class for expanded clones.

>TRBD2|TRBV5-1|.|TRBJ2-1
CASSFTPGLAGGEQFF
TGCGCCAGCAGCTTTACCCCGGGACTAGCGGGAGGGGAGCAGTTCTTC
>TRBD2|TRBV9|.|TRBJ2-3
CASSVAIGRVTDTQYF
TGTGCCAGCAGCGTAGCTATAGGGAGGGTCACAGATACGCAGTATTTT
>TRBD1|TRBV6-5|.|TRBJ1-4
CASSSTTGVSEKLFF
TGTGCCAGCAGTTCCACGACAGGGGTTAGCGAAAAACTGTTTTTT
>.|TRBV7-2|.|TRBJ2-7
CASSPIGTTTSYEQYF
TGTGCCAGCAGCCCCATCGGGACAACTACTTCCTACGAGCAGTACTTC
>.|TRBV29-1|.|TRBJ2-2
CSAGWRLNTGELFF
TGCAGCGCCGGCTGGCGGTTGAACACCGGGGAGCTGTTTTTT
>.|TRBV5-5|.|TRBJ1-1
CASSLEAATEAFF
TGTGCCAGCAGCTTGGAGGCGGCGACTGAAGCTTTCTTT
>.|TRBV7-2|.|TRBJ1-1
CASSLDSTEAFF
TGTGCCAGCAGCTTAGACTCGACTGAAGCTTTCTTT
>TRBD2|TRBV9|.|TRBJ2-1
CASSGSGRTDHNEQFF
TGTGCCAGCAGCGGAAGCGGGAGGACGGATCACAATGAGCAGTTCTTC
>.|TRBV28|.|TRBJ1-2
CASSLTELYGYTF
TGTGCCAGCAGTCTGACAGAGTTATATGGCTACACCTTC
>.|TRBV7-3|.|TRBJ2-1
CASSIGSSYNEQFF
TGTGCCAGTAGTATAGGGAGCTCCTACAATGAGCAGTTCTTC
>.|TRBV9|.|TRBJ1-2
CASSVGPGKDGYTF
TGTGCCAGCAGCGTAGGGCCGGGCAAGGATGGCTACACCTTC
>.|TRBV2|.|TRBJ2-7
CASSEVSLGSYEQYF
TGTGCCAGCAGTGAAGTTAGTCTCGGCTCCTACGAGCAGTACTTC
>TRBD1|TRBV5-4|.|TRBJ2-7
CASSHTGSRGLREQYF
TGTGCCAGCAGCCATACAGGGAGCAGGGGGTTGCGGGAGCAGTACTTC
>.|TRBV5-4|once|TRBJ2-5
CASSGTQGRGTQYF
TGTGCCAGCAGCGGGACGCAGGGAAGAGGGACCCAGTACTTC
>.|TRBV29-1|.|TRBJ2-7
CSVGPGYEQYF
TGCAGCGTTGGGCCAGGCTACGAGCAGTACTTC
>.|TRBV7-8|.|TRBJ1-1
CASSLVDGGGAFF
TGTGCCAGCAGCTTAGTTGATGGCGGGGGAGCTTTCTTT
>.|TRBV19|.|TRBJ2-1
CASTRGGLAKIDEQFF
TGTGCCAGTACGCGGGGCGGGCTAGCGAAGATCGATGAGCAGTTCTTC
>.|TRBV5-1|.|TRBJ1-5
CASSLGGLGNQPQHF
TGCGCCAGCAGCTTGGGAGGGCTAGGAAATCAGCCCCAGCATTTT
>TRBD1|TRBV28|few|TRBJ1-1
CASRGTGGFTEAFF
TGTGCCAGTCGCGGGACAGGGGGATTCACTGAAGCTTTCTTT
>TRBD2|TRBV7-2|.|TRBJ2-1
CASSPDPLAGWFF
TGTGCCAGCAGCCCGGACCCACTAGCGGGATGGTTCTTC
>.|TRBV7-8|.|TRBJ2-4
CASGGDPKNIQYF
TGTGCCTCGGGCGGGGATCCCAAAAACATTCAGTACTTC
>.|TRBV28|.|TRBJ1-3
CASSFRGTGPGNTIYF
TGTGCCAGCAGTTTTAGGGGAACGGGTCCTGGAAACACCATATATTTT
>.|TRBV14|.|TRBJ2-7
CASSLIAPRGTYEQYF
TGTGCCAGCAGCCTAATAGCCCCGAGGGGCACCTACGAGCAGTACTTC
>.|TRBV29-1|.|TRBJ2-7
CSVEGPGPYEQYF
TGCAGCGTTGAAGGTCCGGGCCCCTACGAGCAGTACTTC
>.|TRBV5-1|.|TRBJ2-1
CASSLEGQGGYNEQFF
TGCGCCAGCAGCTTGGAGGGGCAGGGGGGCTACAATGAGCAGTTCTTC
>TRBD2|TRBV4-3|.|TRBJ2-1
CASSQLAGGASPYNEQFF
TGCGCCAGCAGCCAACTAGCGGGAGGCGCCTCACCCTACAATGAGCAGTTCTTC
>TRBD2|TRBV11-2|.|TRBJ2-3
CASSPRPGLAGLDTQYF
TGTGCCAGCAGCCCGAGGCCGGGACTAGCGGGATTAGATACGCAGTATTTT
>.|TRBV20-1|.|TRBJ2-3
CSASRGDTQYF
TGCAGTGCTAGTAGGGGGGATACGCAGTATTTT
>.|TRBV30|.|TRBJ2-1
CAWGGENEQFF
TGTGCCTGGGGGGGCGAGAATGAGCAGTTCTTC
>TRBD1|TRBV7-8|.|TRBJ2-1
CASSLVGTGDSYNEQFF
TGTGCCAGCAGCTTAGTTGGGACAGGGGATTCCTACAATGAGCAGTTCTTC
>.|TRBV2|.|TRBJ2-6
CASSVRGAAPPTGANVLTF
TGTGCCAGCAGTGTCAGGGGGGCAGCACCGCCTACGGGGGCCAACGTCCTGACTTTC
>.|TRBV7-9|.|TRBJ2-1
CASSFFEEIEQFF
TGTGCCAGCAGCTTTTTCGAGGAGATTGAGCAGTTCTTC
>.|TRBV4-2|.|TRBJ2-7
CASSRLEGGLAGEQYF
TGTGCCAGCAGCCGCCTAGAGGGGGGGCTAGCCGGCGAGCAGTACTTC
>.|TRBV9|.|TRBJ2-5
CASSKASTTGETQYF
TGTGCCAGTTCCAAAGCTAGTACCACTGGAGAGACCCAGTACTTC
>TRBD1|TRBV5-6|.|TRBJ1-2
CASSLVGQGAGGYTF
TGTGCCAGCAGCTTAGTAGGACAGGGGGCTGGTGGCTACACCTTC
>.|TRBV7-9|.|TRBJ2-7
CASSQMRMGVEQYF
TGTGCCAGCAGCCAGATGCGGATGGGTGTAGAGCAGTACTTC
>.|TRBV5-1|.|TRBJ1-3
CASSLEGASGNTIYF
TGCGCCAGCAGCTTGGAGGGCGCTTCTGGAAACACCATATATTTT
>.|TRBV28|once|TRBJ1-5
CASQQSSVGNQPQHF
TGTGCCAGCCAACAATCGTCAGTCGGCAATCAGCCCCAGCATTTT
>.|TRBV7-2|.|TRBJ1-1
CASSLVGWGTEAFF
TGTGCCAGCAGCTTAGTAGGGTGGGGCACTGAAGCTTTCTTT
>.|TRBV5-1|.|TRBJ2-4
CASAETLAKNIQYF
TGCGCCAGCGCGGAAACACTAGCCAAAAACATTCAGTACTTC
>.|TRBV28|.|TRBJ1-2
CASSPSDGYTF
TGTGCCAGCAGCCCTTCTGATGGCTACACCTTC
>.|TRBV6-6|.|TRBJ2-4
CASSRGGKNIQYF
TGTGCCAGCTCCCGTGGGGGCAAAAACATTCAGTACTTC
>.|TRBV5-6|.|TRBJ1-1
CASSGEDWQGEAFF
TGTGCCAGCAGCGGGGAGGATTGGCAAGGTGAAGCTTTCTTT
>.|TRBV5-1|.|TRBJ2-7
CASSAHDGRYYEQYF
TGCGCCAGCAGCGCACACGATGGGCGCTACTACGAGCAGTACTTC
>TRBD1|TRBV5-4|.|TRBJ1-4
CASSLRGGGEKLFF
TGTGCCAGCAGCTTGAGAGGGGGCGGTGAAAAACTGTTTTTT
>.|TRBV6-5|.|TRBJ2-3
CASSYVGVGTDTQYF
TGTGCCAGCAGTTACGTCGGCGTCGGCACAGATACGCAGTATTTT
>TRBD2|TRBV18|.|TRBJ2-1
CASSPQGGAGEQFF
TGTGCCAGCTCACCACAGGGAGGGGCGGGAGAGCAGTTCTTC
>.|TRBV15|.|TRBJ2-2
CATSRGYGLGPNTGELFF
TGTGCCACCAGCAGAGGGTATGGCCTAGGGCCGAACACCGGGGAGCTGTTTTTT
>.|TRBV7-6|.|TRBJ2-7
CASSARPGDEQYF
TGTGCCAGCAGCGCCCGACCCGGGGACGAGCAGTACTTC